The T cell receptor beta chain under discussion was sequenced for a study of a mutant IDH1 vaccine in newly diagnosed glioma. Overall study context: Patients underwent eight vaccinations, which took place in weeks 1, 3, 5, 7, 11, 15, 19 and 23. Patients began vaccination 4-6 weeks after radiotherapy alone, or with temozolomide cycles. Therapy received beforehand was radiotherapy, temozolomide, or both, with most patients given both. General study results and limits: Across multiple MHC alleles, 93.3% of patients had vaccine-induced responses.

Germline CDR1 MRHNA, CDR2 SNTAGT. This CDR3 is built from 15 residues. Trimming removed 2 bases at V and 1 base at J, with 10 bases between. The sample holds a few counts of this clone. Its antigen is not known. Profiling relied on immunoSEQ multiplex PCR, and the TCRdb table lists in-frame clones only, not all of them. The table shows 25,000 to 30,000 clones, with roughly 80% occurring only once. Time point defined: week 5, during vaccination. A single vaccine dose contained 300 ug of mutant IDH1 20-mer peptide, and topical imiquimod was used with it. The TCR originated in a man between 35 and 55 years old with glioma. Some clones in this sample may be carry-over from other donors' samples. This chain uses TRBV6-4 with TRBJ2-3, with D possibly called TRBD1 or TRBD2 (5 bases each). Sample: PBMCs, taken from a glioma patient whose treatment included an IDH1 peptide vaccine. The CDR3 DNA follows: TGTGCCAGCAGTGACGGGGTGGGGGGCACAGATACGCAGTATTTT. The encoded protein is CASSDGVGGTDTQYF.